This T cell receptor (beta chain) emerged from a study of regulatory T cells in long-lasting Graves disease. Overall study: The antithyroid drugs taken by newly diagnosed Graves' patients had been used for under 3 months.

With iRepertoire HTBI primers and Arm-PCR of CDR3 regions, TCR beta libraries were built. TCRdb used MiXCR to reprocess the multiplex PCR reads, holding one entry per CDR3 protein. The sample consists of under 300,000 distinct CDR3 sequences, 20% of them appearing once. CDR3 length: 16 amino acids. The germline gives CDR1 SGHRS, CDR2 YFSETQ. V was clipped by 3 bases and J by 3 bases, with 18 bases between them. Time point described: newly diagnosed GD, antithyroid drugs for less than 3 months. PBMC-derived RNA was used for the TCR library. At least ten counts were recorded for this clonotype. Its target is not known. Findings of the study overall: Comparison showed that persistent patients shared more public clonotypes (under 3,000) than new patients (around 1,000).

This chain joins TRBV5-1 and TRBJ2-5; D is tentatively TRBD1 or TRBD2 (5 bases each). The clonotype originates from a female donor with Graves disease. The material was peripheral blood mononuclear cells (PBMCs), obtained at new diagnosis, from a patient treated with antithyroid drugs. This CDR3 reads CASSSGNGASEETQYF. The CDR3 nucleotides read TGCGCCAGCAGCTCGGGAAATGGGGCCTCCGAAGAGACCCAGTACTTC.